These T cell receptor beta chains were read from a single sample in a study of blood T cell repertoires in COVID-19. Measured with immunoSEQ multiplex PCR; TCRdb has only the in-frame clones, and not every one. Of 300,000 to 350,000 clones listed, around 87% were seen once; the top ten hold approximately 4.3%. Sequencing input: PBMCs or T cells enriched from blood (not recorded which). The source of these receptors is a woman between 18 and 29 years old with acute COVID-19. Both conserved end residues are part of each CDR3. The D gene is left open where the match is weak. A clone size is listed for some rows: how often the clone was seen (once, few, many), or a class if it is expanded.

clone_size: once
d_call: .
v_call: TRBV19
j_call: TRBJ1-1
cdr3_nt: TGTGCCAGTAGTATTCTGGGAGGCACCCAAGTTCTGAACACTGAAGCTTTCTTT
cdr3_aa: CASSILGGTQVLNTEAFF

clone_size: .
d_call: TRBD1
v_call: TRBV7-9
j_call: TRBJ1-4
cdr3_nt: TGTGCCAGCAGTCTGGACAGGGGACTGTTTTTT
cdr3_aa: CASSLDRGLFF

clone_size: .
d_call: TRBD2
v_call: TRBV6-2/TRBV6-3
j_call: TRBJ2-1
cdr3_nt: TGTGCCAGCAGTTACAGTAGTAGCGGGGGGTTCTTC
cdr3_aa: CASSYSSSGGFF

clone_size: .
d_call: .
v_call: TRBV12-3/TRBV12-4
j_call: TRBJ2-5
cdr3_nt: TGTGCCAGCAATCTCTCGGGGGAGGAGACCCAGTACTTC
cdr3_aa: CASNLSGEETQYF

clone_size: .
d_call: .
v_call: TRBV28
j_call: TRBJ2-1
cdr3_nt: TGTGCCAGCAGTTTGAGCGGGTTGAGCTCCTACAATGAGCAGTTCTTC
cdr3_aa: CASSLSGLSSYNEQFF

clone_size: .
d_call: .
v_call: TRBV11-2
j_call: TRBJ2-1
cdr3_nt: TGTGCCAGCAGCTGGGGGACTCTGGTCCTCTACAATGAGCAGTTCTTC
cdr3_aa: CASSWGTLVLYNEQFF

clone_size: .
d_call: .
v_call: TRBV11-2
j_call: TRBJ2-3
cdr3_nt: TGTGCCAGCAGCTTAGGCTCAGGGTTTAGCACAGATACGCAGTATTTT
cdr3_aa: CASSLGSGFSTDTQYF

clone_size: .
d_call: .
v_call: TRBV28
j_call: TRBJ1-6
cdr3_nt: TGTGCCAGCAGTTTTCTGGGGCAGGATAATTCACCCCTCCACTTT
cdr3_aa: CASSFLGQDNSPLHF

clone_size: .
d_call: .
v_call: TRBV29-1
j_call: TRBJ1-4
cdr3_nt: TGCAGCGTTGTCAGCAGGGGATCGGGGGAAAAACTGTTTTTT
cdr3_aa: CSVVSRGSGEKLFF

clone_size: .
d_call: TRBD1
v_call: TRBV6-1
j_call: TRBJ2-5
cdr3_nt: TGTGCCAGCAGTGTAGCCGGCGGACAGGGACAAGAGACCCAGTACTTC
cdr3_aa: CASSVAGGQGQETQYF

clone_size: .
d_call: TRBD2
v_call: TRBV5-8
j_call: TRBJ2-4
cdr3_nt: TGTGCCAGCAGCTTGGAGCGACTAGCGGGACCCAAAAACATTCAGTACTTC
cdr3_aa: CASSLERLAGPKNIQYF

clone_size: .
d_call: .
v_call: TRBV7-3
j_call: TRBJ1-1
cdr3_nt: TGTGCCAGCAGCCGGATACAGGACACTGAAGCTTTCTTT
cdr3_aa: CASSRIQDTEAFF

clone_size: .
d_call: TRBD1
v_call: TRBV12-3/TRBV12-4
j_call: TRBJ1-2
cdr3_nt: TGTGCCAGCAGTTTGACAGGGGACTATGGCTACACCTTC
cdr3_aa: CASSLTGDYGYTF

clone_size: .
d_call: TRBD1
v_call: TRBV5-6
j_call: TRBJ2-3
cdr3_nt: TGTGCCAGCAGCTTGGCCGGGGCAGGGGGCTTAGGGGATACGCAGTATTTT
cdr3_aa: CASSLAGAGGLGDTQYF

clone_size: .
d_call: TRBD2
v_call: TRBV6-5
j_call: TRBJ2-3
cdr3_nt: TGTGCCAGCGACACTACTAGCGGGAGCGTGGATACGCAGTATTTT
cdr3_aa: CASDTTSGSVDTQYF

clone_size: .
d_call: TRBD1
v_call: TRBV9
j_call: TRBJ1-4
cdr3_nt: TGTGCCAGCAGCCTCCGGGACAGGGGAAATGAAAAACTGTTTTTT
cdr3_aa: CASSLRDRGNEKLFF

clone_size: .
d_call: TRBD1
v_call: TRBV5-1
j_call: TRBJ1-1
cdr3_nt: TGCGCCAGCAGCTTAGAAGGACAGGGCGCTTCAGCTTTCTTT
cdr3_aa: CASSLEGQGASAFF

clone_size: once
d_call: TRBD1
v_call: TRBV5-1
j_call: TRBJ1-4
cdr3_nt: TGCGCCAGCAGCTTGGGCATGAAGGCCGACAGGGGGCATGAAAAACTGTTTTTT
cdr3_aa: CASSLGMKADRGHEKLFF

clone_size: few
d_call: .
v_call: TRBV5-4
j_call: TRBJ2-7
cdr3_nt: TGTGCCAGCAGCTTGGACGGGATCTACGAGCAGTACTTC
cdr3_aa: CASSLDGIYEQYF

clone_size: .
d_call: .
v_call: TRBV5-1
j_call: TRBJ1-1
cdr3_nt: TGCGCCAGCAGCTTGGTCCACAGGGAGGAAGCTTTCTTT
cdr3_aa: CASSLVHREEAFF

clone_size: .
d_call: TRBD1
v_call: TRBV5-1
j_call: TRBJ2-7
cdr3_nt: TGCGCCAGCAGCTTGTGGAGTTCCACAGGGGCGAGCTCCTACGAGCAGTACTTC
cdr3_aa: CASSLWSSTGASSYEQYF

clone_size: .
d_call: TRBD1
v_call: TRBV5-1
j_call: TRBJ2-4
cdr3_nt: TGCGCCAGCAGCACGGGACAGGGTAAAAACATTCAGTACTTC
cdr3_aa: CASSTGQGKNIQYF

clone_size: .
d_call: TRBD1
v_call: TRBV19
j_call: TRBJ1-2
cdr3_nt: TGTGCCAGTAGTATATTTTCAGGACAGGGCTATGGCTACACCTTC
cdr3_aa: CASSIFSGQGYGYTF

clone_size: .
d_call: .
v_call: TRBV2
j_call: TRBJ2-2
cdr3_nt: TGTGCCAGCATGGACACGGAGACGAACACCGGGGAGCTGTTTTTT
cdr3_aa: CASMDTETNTGELFF

clone_size: .
d_call: TRBD2
v_call: TRBV28
j_call: TRBJ2-5
cdr3_nt: TGTGCCAGCAGTTTATTGCGGGAGGTGAAAGAGACCCAGTACTTC
cdr3_aa: CASSLLREVKETQYF

clone_size: once
d_call: .
v_call: TRBV7-3
j_call: TRBJ1-1
cdr3_nt: TGTGCCAGCAGCTACCGCCGGGACACTGAAGCTTTCTTT
cdr3_aa: CASSYRRDTEAFF

clone_size: .
d_call: TRBD1
v_call: TRBV19
j_call: TRBJ2-7
cdr3_nt: TGTGCCAGTAGTATAGTTGTGGGACAGTCTTTCTACGAGCAGTACTTC
cdr3_aa: CASSIVVGQSFYEQYF

clone_size: .
d_call: .
v_call: TRBV11-2
j_call: TRBJ2-3
cdr3_nt: TGTGCCAGCAGCTTCCCTAGCACAGATACGCAGTATTTT
cdr3_aa: CASSFPSTDTQYF

clone_size: .
d_call: .
v_call: TRBV7-9
j_call: TRBJ1-1
cdr3_nt: TGTGCCAGCAGCTTAGGCGGCGGCATGAACACTGAAGCTTTCTTT
cdr3_aa: CASSLGGGMNTEAFF

clone_size: .
d_call: TRBD1
v_call: TRBV28
j_call: TRBJ1-2
cdr3_nt: TGTGCCAGCAGTTTATCCGACAGGGGGATTAATTATGGCTACACCTTC
cdr3_aa: CASSLSDRGINYGYTF

clone_size: .
d_call: .
v_call: TRBV11-3
j_call: TRBJ2-5
cdr3_nt: TGTGCCAGCAGCTTAGCACAGGGCCGAGAGACCCAGTACTTC
cdr3_aa: CASSLAQGRETQYF

clone_size: .
d_call: .
v_call: TRBV4-1
j_call: TRBJ1-2
cdr3_nt: TGCGCCAGCAGCCAGGCGACAGGACGATCTAACTATGGCTACACCTTC
cdr3_aa: CASSQATGRSNYGYTF

clone_size: .
d_call: .
v_call: TRBV19
j_call: TRBJ2-7
cdr3_nt: TGTGCCAGTAGTATCGGGATACGGTCCTACGAGCAGTACTTC
cdr3_aa: CASSIGIRSYEQYF

clone_size: .
d_call: TRBD2
v_call: TRBV9
j_call: TRBJ2-3
cdr3_nt: TGTGCCAGCAGCGCCGGCACACGGGACTACCGCACAGATACGCAGTATTTT
cdr3_aa: CASSAGTRDYRTDTQYF

clone_size: .
d_call: .
v_call: TRBV2
j_call: TRBJ1-5
cdr3_nt: TGTGCCAGCAGTGGCGCGGGGGGAGAGGGTCAGCCCCAGCATTTT
cdr3_aa: CASSGAGGEGQPQHF

clone_size: .
d_call: .
v_call: TRBV10-1
j_call: TRBJ2-1
cdr3_nt: TGCGCCAGCAGTGATGTTGTACCGGACAAGCATGAGCAGTTCTTC
cdr3_aa: CASSDVVPDKHEQFF

clone_size: .
d_call: .
v_call: TRBV11-2
j_call: TRBJ1-6
cdr3_nt: TGTGCCAGCAGCTTAGTATTAGGACAAAATAATTCACCCCTCCACTTT
cdr3_aa: CASSLVLGQNNSPLHF

clone_size: .
d_call: TRBD2
v_call: TRBV7-6
j_call: TRBJ2-1
cdr3_nt: TGTGCCAGCAGCTCTCCGGGACTAGCGGGAGCAAGCTCCTACAATGAGCAGTTCTTC
cdr3_aa: CASSSPGLAGASSYNEQFF

clone_size: once
d_call: TRBD1
v_call: TRBV19
j_call: TRBJ2-7
cdr3_nt: TGTGCCAGTAGTATCGACAGGGGATACGAGCAGTACTTC
cdr3_aa: CASSIDRGYEQYF

clone_size: .
d_call: .
v_call: TRBV28
j_call: TRBJ2-1
cdr3_nt: TGTGCCAGCAGTTTGGCCCCCCGGAGGGATGAGCAGTTCTTC
cdr3_aa: CASSLAPRRDEQFF

clone_size: .
d_call: .
v_call: TRBV28
j_call: TRBJ2-4
cdr3_nt: TGTGCCAGCAGTCCCTTGGACAGTTGGGGAAACATTCAGTACTTC
cdr3_aa: CASSPLDSWGNIQYF

clone_size: few
d_call: .
v_call: TRBV2
j_call: TRBJ2-6
cdr3_nt: TGTGCCAGCAGTGAAATTCGATGGGCCCCACTGAAGAACTCTGGGGCCAACGTCCTGACTTTC
cdr3_aa: CASSEIRWAPLKNSGANVLTF

clone_size: .
d_call: .
v_call: TRBV27
j_call: TRBJ1-1
cdr3_nt: TGTGCCAGCAGTCCAAGGGGTGGCACTGAAGCTTTCTTT
cdr3_aa: CASSPRGGTEAFF

clone_size: .
d_call: .
v_call: TRBV12-3/TRBV12-4
j_call: TRBJ1-4
cdr3_nt: TGTGCCAGCAGCCGAGACAGGATGGAAAAACTGTTTTTT
cdr3_aa: CASSRDRMEKLFF

clone_size: once
d_call: .
v_call: TRBV28
j_call: TRBJ2-7
cdr3_nt: TGTGCCAGCAGCTGGGGGCTCTCCTACGAGCAGTACTTC
cdr3_aa: CASSWGLSYEQYF

clone_size: .
d_call: TRBD1
v_call: TRBV6-4
j_call: TRBJ2-2
cdr3_nt: TGTGCCAGCAGTCGGACAGGGGACACCGGGGAGCTGTTTTTT
cdr3_aa: CASSRTGDTGELFF

clone_size: .
d_call: TRBD2
v_call: TRBV28
j_call: TRBJ2-7
cdr3_nt: TGTGCCAGCAGTTTTCTAGCGGGGACCTACGAGCAGTACTTC
cdr3_aa: CASSFLAGTYEQYF

clone_size: .
d_call: TRBD1
v_call: TRBV3-1/TRBV3-2
j_call: TRBJ1-4
cdr3_nt: TGTGCCAGCAGCCTCTGGACAGGGGATCAAGAAAAACTGTTTTTT
cdr3_aa: CASSLWTGDQEKLFF

clone_size: .
d_call: .
v_call: TRBV6-5
j_call: TRBJ1-1
cdr3_nt: TGTGCCAGCTGGGATGTGAGGGGGAGGGCTGAAGCTTTCTTT
cdr3_aa: CASWDVRGRAEAFF

clone_size: .
d_call: .
v_call: TRBV13
j_call: TRBJ2-1
cdr3_nt: TGTGCCAGCACCCCGGGGAGGGGGGAACCCTCCTACAATGAGCAGTTCTTC
cdr3_aa: CASTPGRGEPSYNEQFF

clone_size: .
d_call: .
v_call: TRBV6-5
j_call: TRBJ1-2
cdr3_nt: TGTGCCAGCAGTTTCGCGACAGGCCCCTATGGCTACACCTTC
cdr3_aa: CASSFATGPYGYTF

clone_size: few
d_call: .
v_call: TRBV19
j_call: TRBJ1-1
cdr3_nt: TGTGCCAGTAGTATTTTATACCGGGCAGGGGTGAACACTGAAGCTTTCTTT
cdr3_aa: CASSILYRAGVNTEAFF

clone_size: .
d_call: TRBD2
v_call: TRBV18
j_call: TRBJ2-1
cdr3_nt: TGTGCCAGCTCACCCTACGACTTAGCGGGAGAGCATGAGCAGTTCTTC
cdr3_aa: CASSPYDLAGEHEQFF

clone_size: once
d_call: .
v_call: TRBV23-1
j_call: TRBJ1-1
cdr3_nt: TGCGCCAGCAGTCAATCGGGGGATGGGAGGGGGGAGCTATCTGAAGCTTTCTTT
cdr3_aa: CASSQSGDGRGELSEAFF

clone_size: .
d_call: TRBD1
v_call: TRBV7-6
j_call: TRBJ2-7
cdr3_nt: TGTGCCAGCACCCCCTCCACCGGGACAGTCTACGAGCAGTACTTC
cdr3_aa: CASTPSTGTVYEQYF

clone_size: .
d_call: TRBD1
v_call: TRBV6-5
j_call: TRBJ1-3
cdr3_nt: TGTGCCAGCAGTTCAGGGGGCTCTGGAAACACCATATATTTT
cdr3_aa: CASSSGGSGNTIYF

clone_size: .
d_call: .
v_call: TRBV19
j_call: TRBJ2-7
cdr3_nt: TGTGCCAGTAGCCGGACTCAGTACGAGCAGTACTTC
cdr3_aa: CASSRTQYEQYF